The rows below give T cell receptor beta chains drawn from one sample of a study of blood T cell repertoires in COVID-19. Repertoires were generated with immunoSEQ multiplex PCR, while TCRdb's copy carries only in-frame clones and drops some. The repertoire holds some 120,000 clones, over 70% seen once, with around 18% in the top ten. What was sequenced was peripheral blood. The receptors were sampled from an elderly man with acute or convalescent COVID-19. CDR3s include the opening cysteine and the closing phenylalanine or tryptophan. The order of the fields is D gene, clone size, V gene, J gene, CDR3 protein, CDR3 DNA. The D gene is left open where the match is weak. Clone size is given for some rows only: seen once, a few or many times, or a class if the clone is expanded.

TRBD2	.	TRBV28	TRBJ2-3	CASQLAGVTSTDTQYF	TGTGCCAGCCAACTAGCGGGGGTAACTAGCACAGATACGCAGTATTTT
.	.	TRBV9	TRBJ2-7	CASGPGRTNEQYF	TGTGCCAGCGGTCCAGGGAGGACTAACGAGCAGTACTTC
.	.	TRBV11-2	TRBJ2-1	CASSLSEGGNEQFF	TGTGCCAGCAGCTTGTCTGAAGGGGGAAATGAGCAGTTCTTC
.	.	TRBV6-5	TRBJ1-1	CASSPQGRAEAFF	TGTGCCAGCAGTCCCCAGGGGAGGGCTGAAGCTTTCTTT
TRBD1	.	TRBV18	TRBJ1-2	CASSPSGTGQFIANYGYTF	TGTGCCAGCTCACCATCCGGGACAGGACAATTTATAGCAAACTATGGCTACACCTTC
.	.	TRBV7-2	TRBJ2-7	CASSSLLSATYEQYF	TGTGCCAGCAGCTCGCTTCTGAGCGCAACCTACGAGCAGTACTTC
.	.	TRBV6-6	TRBJ2-2	CASSYLGVANTGELFF	TGTGCCAGCAGTTATCTAGGGGTCGCGAACACCGGGGAGCTGTTTTTT
TRBD1	.	TRBV18	TRBJ1-1	CASSGTGEIEAFF	TGTGCCAGCTCGGGGACAGGGGAAATTGAAGCTTTCTTT
TRBD1	.	TRBV11-1	TRBJ2-2	CASRSTGGNTGELFF	TGTGCCAGCAGATCCACAGGGGGCAACACCGGGGAGCTGTTTTTT
.	.	TRBV11-2	TRBJ2-7	CASSLAGEQYF	TGTGCCAGCAGCTTAGCGGGCGAGCAGTACTTC
TRBD2	.	TRBV10-3	TRBJ2-5	CAMSSGYQETQYF	TGTGCCATGTCTAGCGGGTACCAAGAGACCCAGTACTTC
TRBD1	.	TRBV5-6	TRBJ1-1	CASSGRDRAVPEAFF	TGTGCCAGCAGTGGCCGGGACAGGGCTGTGCCTGAAGCTTTCTTT
.	.	TRBV3-1/TRBV3-2	TRBJ2-7	CASSPRNYEQYF	TGTGCCAGCAGCCCCCGTAACTACGAGCAGTACTTC
.	.	TRBV10-1	TRBJ1-3	CASTTGEGGFHSGNTIYF	TGCGCCAGCACCACCGGGGAGGGGGGGTTCCACTCTGGAAACACCATATATTTT
.	.	TRBV7-3	TRBJ1-1	CASSLSGRPEAFF	TGTGCCAGCAGCTTATCAGGTCGCCCTGAAGCTTTCTTT
.	.	TRBV6-5	TRBJ1-4	CASSYSANFVEKLFF	TGTGCCAGCAGTTACTCTGCCAACTTCGTTGAAAAACTGTTTTTT
.	.	TRBV4-2	TRBJ1-1	CASSRPAREAFF	TGTGCCAGCAGCCGTCCCGCCCGGGAGGCTTTCTTT
TRBD1	.	TRBV18	TRBJ1-4	CASSPRTGGNEKLFF	TGTGCCAGCTCCCCCAGGACAGGGGGTAATGAAAAACTGTTTTTT
TRBD2	.	TRBV5-4	TRBJ2-1	CASSRERGSSYNEQFF	TGTGCCAGCAGCCGTGAGCGGGGCAGCTCCTACAATGAGCAGTTCTTC
.	.	TRBV30	TRBJ1-6	CAWSTGNNSPLHF	TGTGCCTGGAGTACCGGGAATAATTCACCCCTCCACTTT
.	.	TRBV19	TRBJ2-3	CASSRRLGPTDTQYF	TGTGCCAGTAGCCGAAGACTGGGGCCCACAGATACGCAGTATTTT
.	few	TRBV27	TRBJ1-1	CASRNLLGGSAEAFF	TGTGCCAGCAGAAATTTATTGGGGGGGTCGGCTGAAGCTTTCTTT
TRBD2	.	TRBV10-3	TRBJ2-1	CAISESVSGGAAEQFF	TGTGCCATCAGTGAGTCTGTTAGCGGGGGGGCCGCTGAGCAGTTCTTC
TRBD2	.	TRBV6-1	TRBJ2-1	CASSEALAVSYNEQFF	TGTGCCAGCAGTGAAGCACTAGCGGTCTCCTACAATGAGCAGTTCTTC
TRBD2	few	TRBV4-2	TRBJ2-3	CASSQDRWLAGGTDTQYF	TGTGCCAGCAGCCAAGATCGGTGGCTAGCGGGAGGCACAGATACGCAGTATTTT
.	.	TRBV3-1/TRBV3-2	TRBJ1-5	CASARGSGQPQHF	TGTGCCAGCGCACGGGGATCGGGTCAGCCCCAGCATTTT
.	.	TRBV9	TRBJ2-5	CASSESSAQETQYF	TGTGCCAGCAGCGAGAGTAGCGCTCAAGAGACCCAGTACTTC
TRBD2	few	TRBV29-1	TRBJ2-4	CSVELASGGSIQYF	TGCAGCGTTGAATTGGCTAGCGGGGGCTCTATTCAGTACTTC
TRBD1	.	TRBV10-3	TRBJ2-1	CAISRQGDNEQFF	TGTGCCATCAGCCGCCAGGGGGACAATGAGCAGTTCTTC